Presented here are 25 T cell receptor beta chains from one specimen sequenced in a study of cytomegalovirus exposure and HLA in healthy donors. PCR primers comprised 60 Vbeta and 13 Jbeta primers. This table comes from immunoSEQ multiplex PCR, and its TCRdb copy is limited to in-frame clones, with some not included. The profile shows hundreds of thousands of clones, approximately 70% of them singletons. What was sequenced was PBMCs. These receptors were obtained from a middle-aged man in good health and CMV-seropositive.

The genes are TRBV5-4 and TRBJ2-1; unclear D gene. CDR3 length: 14 residues. Germline loops: CDR1 SGHNT, CDR2 YYREEE (reference sequence). V was pared by 0 bases and J by 5 bases, with 9 bases between. Here the CDR3 reads CASSLGGGDNEQFF. CDR3 nucleotides: TGTGCCAGCAGCTTGGGCGGTGGTGACAATGAGCAGTTCTTC. The complete variable domain, with remaining parts taken from reference TRBV5-4 and TRBJ2-1, reads ETGVTQSPTHLIKTRGQQVTLRCSSQSGHNTVSWYQQALGQGPQFIFQYYREEENGRGNFPPRFSGLQFPNYSSELNVNALELDDSALYLCASSLGGGDNEQFFGPGTRLTVL.

The chain has TRBV7-8 and TRBJ2-7; D ambiguous. V lost 4 bases, J lost 3 bases, and 4 bases lay in between. The CDR3 covers 11 residues. Germline CDR1 is SGHVS and CDR2 is FQNEAQ. This CDR3 reads CASSSIYEQYF. CDR3 coding DNA: TGTGCCAGCAGCTCAATCTACGAGCAGTACTTC.

CDR3 residues: CASSYSPSEKLFF. CDR3 sequence (DNA): TGTGCCAGCAGTTACTCGCCCAGTGAAAAACTGTTTTTT. V usage is TRBV6-6 and J usage is TRBJ1-4; unclear D gene. Trimming stripped 0 bases from V and 7 bases from J, with 6 bases between. Germline assignment: CDR1 MNHNY and CDR2 SVGAGI (reference sequence). This CDR3 has 13 residues.

V is TRBV5-1 and J is TRBJ1-1, with D maybe TRBD1 (5 bases). V shed 1 base and J shed 1 base, with 8 bases lying between them. The CDR3 is made up of 14 amino acids. Germline V gives CDR1 SGHRS, CDR2 YFSETQ. The chain's CDR3 is CASSLKGQNTEAFF. The CDR3 bases are TGCGCCAGCAGCTTGAAGGGGCAGAACACTGAAGCTTTCTTT. The full variable domain, with the rest looked up from reference TRBV5-1 and TRBJ1-1, is KAGVTQTPRYLIKTRGQQVTLSCSPISGHRSVSWYQQTPGQGLQFLFEYFSETQRNKGNFPGRFSGRQFSNSRSEMNVSTLELGDSALYLCASSLKGQNTEAFFGQGTRLTVV.

J is TRBJ2-7 and V is TRBV18; 7 bases fit TRBD1. Germline V gives CDR1 KGHSH, CDR2 LQKENI. The CDR3 runs 14 residues. V lost 3 bases, J lost 3 bases, and 5 bases stayed unmatched. The CDR3 reads CASSPRPGGYEQYF. The CDR3 DNA reads as TGTGCCAGCTCACCTCGGCCAGGGGGCTACGAGCAGTACTTC.

The chain uses TRBV4-3 and TRBJ2-3; 10 nucleotides align to TRBD2. The CDR3 spans 15 residues. Trimming cost V 4 bases and J 0 bases; bases outside gene matches: 1. The germline gives CDR1 LGHNA, CDR2 YSLEER. DNA for the CDR3: TGCGCCAGCAGCCGGACTAGCGGAAGCACAGATACGCAGTATTTT. Translation: CASSRTSGSTDTQYF.

This rearrangement joins TRBV29-1 to TRBJ2-1, with a tentative D call TRBD2 (5 bases). This CDR3 is 14 amino acids long. Per germline, CDR1 SQVTM and CDR2 ANQGSEA. The V gene lost 4 bases and the J gene lost 5 bases, with 15 bases spanning the gap. CDR3 in DNA: TGCAGCGTTGTTCCCCTGATGAGGGACAATGAGCAGTTCTTC. Protein sequence: CSVVPLMRDNEQFF.

The chain has TRBV7-6 and TRBJ2-2; D gene unclear. The germline gives CDR1 SGHVS, CDR2 FNYEAQ. V was pared by 4 bases and J by 0 bases, with 6 bases between. The CDR3 extends over 14 amino acids. The CDR3 sequence is CASSSSANTGELFF. The CDR3 DNA reads TGTGCCAGCAGCTCCTCAGCGAACACCGGGGAGCTGTTTTTT. The full variable domain, rest sourced from reference TRBV7-6 and TRBJ2-2, is GAGVSQSPRYKVTKRGQDVALRCDPISGHVSLYWYRQALGQGPEFLTYFNYEAQQDKSGLPNDRFSAERPEGSISTLTIQRTEQRDSAMYRCASSSSANTGELFFGEGSRLTVL.

This clone was seen just once. The chain has TRBV4-1 and TRBJ1-1; D is perhaps TRBD1 (5 bases). The CDR3 has 17 residues. Between the trimmed V and J ends, which lost 0 bases and 3 bases, there was a span of 17 bases. CDR1 and CDR2 from the germline V gene are MGHRA and YSYEKL. The CDR3 is CASSQDRDSSEDTEAFF. As DNA, the CDR3 is TGCGCCAGCAGCCAAGATCGCGACAGCTCTGAGGACACTGAAGCTTTCTTT.

This clone was counted a single time. This chain uses TRBV4-1 with TRBJ1-5, with TRBD1 matching 7 bases. V was clipped by 3 bases and J by 7 bases; unmatched bases: 3. The CDR3 spans 13 residues. Germline values: CDR1 MGHRA, CDR2 YSYEKL. The CDR3 here is CASSHHRGQPQHF. DNA of the CDR3: TGCGCCAGCAGCCATCACAGGGGACAGCCCCAGCATTTT.

The gene calls are TRBV7-9 and TRBJ1-4; the match to TRBD1 covers 7 bases. The CDR3 runs 13 residues. Unmatched junction bases numbered 7, after V lost 7 bases and J lost 8 bases. Germline loops: CDR1 SEHNR, CDR2 FQNEAQ (reference sequence). CDR3 nucleotides: TGTGCCAGCAAGGGGTCAGGGGGAGAAAAACTGTTTTTT. Encoded protein: CASKGSGGEKLFF.

The V gene is TRBV29-1, the J gene TRBJ2-1; D call uncertain. Germline loops: CDR1 SQVTM, CDR2 ANQGSEA. The ends were cut back, 5 bases at V and 0 bases at J, with 17 bases in the middle. The length of the CDR3 is 16 residues. This chain's CDR3 is CSVIYIAGSSYNEQFF. In DNA form, the CDR3 reads TGCAGCGTTATTTACATCGCAGGTTCCTCCTACAATGAGCAGTTCTTC.

This clone was observed a handful of times. The CDR3 DNA reads TGTGCCAGCAGTTTATCGTCTCGACAGGGGGGTAATCAGCCCCAGCATTTT. This translates into CASSLSSRQGGNQPQHF. The V call is TRBV27, the J call TRBJ1-5, with 9 bases that match TRBD1. CDR1 is MNHEY and CDR2 is SMNVEV in the germline V gene (reference sequence). The CDR3 is 17 residues long. J was trimmed by 4 bases and V by 0 bases; bases with no gene match: 7.

The genes are TRBV6-6 and TRBJ1-2; TRBD1 agrees at 9 bases. This CDR3 has 14 residues. Germline trimming cut 6 bases from V and 8 bases from J; bases unmatched to any gene: 10. Germline-derived CDR1 and CDR2 are MNHNY and SVGAGI (reference sequence). The CDR3 bases are TGTGCCAGCAGAAGCTGGGGACAGGGAGGAGGCTACACCTTC. It is translated as CASRSWGQGGGYTF.

This CDR3 is CASSLTGAGANVLTF. In DNA form, the CDR3 reads TGCGCCAGCAGCTTAACAGGTGCTGGGGCCAACGTCCTGACTTTC. The chain uses TRBV5-1 and TRBJ2-6, with a tentative D call TRBD1 (5 bases). Germline CDR1 SGHRS, CDR2 YFSETQ. Between the trimmed V and J ends, which lost 2 bases and 2 bases, there was a span of 8 bases. This CDR3 is 15 amino acids long.

There are a few counts of this clone. The rearrangement uses TRBV5-5 and TRBJ2-1, with D possibly TRBD2 on 5 matching bases. Germline assignment: CDR1 SGHKS and CDR2 YYEKEE (reference sequence). This CDR3 is built from 15 residues. V gave up 3 bases and J gave up 7 bases, with 17 bases separating them. The CDR3 DNA follows: TGTGCCAGCAGCTCCCAGGAGGCACTTAGGAATGAGCAGTTCTTC. Its protein product is CASSSQEALRNEQFF.

J is TRBJ2-4 and V is TRBV19; D not certain. Between the trimmed V and J ends, which lost 2 bases and 9 bases, there was a span of 2 bases. Germline V gene sequence: CDR1 LNHDA, CDR2 SQIVND (reference sequence). The CDR3 has 10 amino acids. CDR3 DNA: TGTGCCAGTAGTATACTCATTCAGTACTTC. Its protein is CASSILIQYF.

As concerns this clone: An end of the junction differs from the germline gene, which may be a read error. The sample carries other DNA sequences with the same CDR3. V is TRBV19 and J is TRBJ1-5, with unresolved D. Germline CDR1 LNHDA, CDR2 SQIVND (reference sequence). CDR3 length equals 14 residues. This CDR3 is CASSMIGGNQPQHF. CDR3 nucleotide sequence: TGCGCCAGTAGTATGATCGGAGGAAATCAGCCCCAGCATTTT.

The V gene is TRBV6-5, the J gene TRBJ2-1, with 7 bases that match TRBD2. Trimming cost V 6 bases and J 2 bases; bases outside gene matches: 7. The CDR3 loop spans 15 amino acids. CDR1 is MNHEY, CDR2 SVGAGI, per germline. CDR3 nucleotide sequence: TGTGCCAGCAGAGCAGCGGGACCCCCCTACAATGAGCAGTTCTTC. Residues: CASRAAGPPYNEQFF.

This chain joins TRBV11-2 and TRBJ1-4, with TRBD1 identical over 8 bases. The CDR3 length is 15 residues. Germline V gives CDR1 SGHAT, CDR2 FQNNGV. The J segment lost 7 bases and the V segment lost 6 bases, leaving 10 bases of the junction unmatched. CDR3 amino acids: CASSSYQGAGEKLFF. In nucleotides, the CDR3 is TGTGCCAGCAGTTCCTACCAGGGGGCTGGTGAAAAACTGTTTTTT.

This clone came up a few times. The chain uses TRBV4-1 and TRBJ1-1; perhaps TRBD1 as D (6 bases). The V end was cut by 4 bases, the J end by 0 bases, with 12 bases between. The CDR3 covers 15 residues. CDR1 and CDR2 from the germline V gene are MGHRA and YSYEKL. This chain's CDR3 is CASSLQGDMNTEAFF. Here the CDR3 DNA reads TGCGCCAGCAGCCTACAGGGTGACATGAACACTGAAGCTTTCTTT.

Note on this clone: One end of the junction is discordant with germline, which a read error may explain. The CDR3 loop is CASSQEAGQGQPQHF. The CDR3 DNA follows: TGCGCCAGCAGCCAAGAAGCGGGACAGGGTCAGCCCCAGCATTTT. The V and J genes are TRBV5-4 and TRBJ1-5, with 9 bases that match TRBD1. The CDR3 is 15 amino acids. Germline CDR1 SGHNT, CDR2 YYREEE (reference sequence).

With regard to this clone: The junction departs from the called germline gene at one end, perhaps through a read error. Here the CDR3 DNA reads TGTGCCAGCAGGGACAGGCGGAATTTCCGCTTT. As protein: CASRDRRNFRF. The chain recombines TRBV2 with TRBJ1-6; 7 bases are a match to TRBD1. Germline CDR1 and CDR2: SNHLY and FYNNEI. CDR3 length: 11 amino acids.

In regard to this clone: Its ends do not fully match the called genes, so a read error is possible. The chain employs TRBV28 and TRBJ1-6, with 10 nucleotides matching TRBD1. The CDR3 length is 16 residues. Germline V gene data show CDR1 as MDHEN and CDR2 as SYDVKM. In DNA form, the CDR3 reads TGTGCCAGCAGTTTAAGCTGGACAGGGGGAAACTCACCCCTCTACTTT. This sequence encodes CASSLSWTGGNSPLYF.

The genes are TRBV7-8 and TRBJ2-5, with 10 nucleotides matching TRBD2. Trimming at V came to 3 bases and at J to 2 bases, leaving 3 bases not matched to a gene. This CDR3 has 15 residues. Germline assignment: CDR1 SGHVS and CDR2 FQNEAQ. CDR3 in DNA: TGTGCCAGCAGCTTCACTAGCGGGGATCAAGAGACCCAGTACTTC. Translation: CASSFTSGDQETQYF.